Below are 31 T cell receptor beta chains sequenced from a single sample in a study of blood T cell repertoires in COVID-19 (dated by TCRdb to the early 2020s). Library prep was done by the immunoSEQ multiplex PCR assay. TCRdb mirrors the immuneACCESS table, restricted to in-frame sequences. Some clones are absent from its copies; in checked studies, under half trace to an unresolved V gene, and the reason for the others is unknown. This sample gives roughly 300,000 clones in total; around 84% of them show up just once. The top ten clonotypes cover about 4% of the sample. The sample comprised PBMCs or T cells enriched from blood (not recorded which). These receptor sequences come from a man younger than 45 who had recovered from COVID-19.

This chain uses TRBV2 with TRBJ1-1; D is uncertain. There are 14 residues in the CDR3. The ends were cut back, 1 base at V and 2 bases at J, with 8 bases in the middle. Per germline, CDR1 SNHLY and CDR2 FYNNEI. CDR3 sequence reads: CASSEGAANTEAFF. The CDR3 DNA is TGTGCCAGCAGTGAAGGGGCAGCCAACACTGAAGCTTTCTTT. The full variable domain, completed using reference TRBV2 and TRBJ1-1, is EPEVTQTPSHQVTQMGQEVILRCVPISNHLYFYWYRQILGQKVEFLVSFYNNEISEKSEIFDDQFSVERPDGSNFTLKIRSTKLEDSAMYFCASSEGAANTEAFFGQGTRLTVV.

The chain uses TRBV5-1 and TRBJ2-7, with TRBD1 matching 7 bases. The CDR3 totals 14 residues. Germline lookup yields CDR1 SGHRS and CDR2 YFSETQ. V lost 4 bases and J lost 0; bases outside the gene matches: 4. CDR3 sequence reads: CASSKPGGSYEQYF. For the CDR3, the DNA is TGCGCCAGCAGCAAACCAGGGGGCTCCTACGAGCAGTACTTC.

This clone has a single count. The chain couples TRBV27 to TRBJ2-7, with 7 nucleotides matching TRBD1. This CDR3 is built from 15 residues. Trimming took 0 bases from V and 2 from J; bases not matched to a gene: 4. Germline V gene sequence: CDR1 MNHEY, CDR2 SMNVEV (reference sequence). The CDR3 nucleotides are TGTGCCAGCAGTTTATCGGACAGGTCAGCCTACGAGCAGTACTTC. Translating gives CASSLSDRSAYEQYF.

This chain connects TRBV11-3 to TRBJ2-7, with 9 nucleotides matching TRBD2. The germline V gene encodes CDR1 SGHNT and CDR2 YENEEA. The trim removed 5 bases at V and 3 bases at J, leaving 20 bases unmatched. This CDR3 contains 19 residues. CDR3 protein: CASSATGSIGGGRVYEQYF. CDR3 DNA: TGTGCCAGCAGCGCCACGGGTAGTATCGGTGGCGGGAGGGTCTACGAGCAGTACTTC.

The CDR3 coding sequence is TGTGCTAGTGGTTCGTGGGCAGCCTCTGGAAACACCATATATTTT. Residues: CASGSWAASGNTIYF. J is TRBJ1-3 and V is TRBV12-5; D gene unclear. The germline V gene has CDR1 LGHNT and CDR2 FRNRAP. V was pared by 4 bases and J by 0 bases, with 10 bases between. The CDR3 spans 15 residues.

The rearrangement links TRBV6-5 to TRBJ1-2; TRBD1 aligns across 7 bases. V was pared by 5 bases and J by 8 bases, with 5 bases of the junction left unmatched. CDR1 MNHEY and CDR2 SVGAGI come from the germline V gene. The CDR3 loop spans 12 amino acids. The CDR3: CASSTTGNGYTF. Here the CDR3 DNA reads TGTGCCAGCAGTACGACAGGGAACGGCTACACCTTC.

V gene TRBV19 combines with J gene TRBJ1-6, with 7 bases fitting TRBD1. The CDR3 totals 14 residues. After removal of 6 bases from V and 10 bases from J, the junction contained 9 bases not matched to a gene. The germline V gene has CDR1 LNHDA and CDR2 SQIVND (reference sequence). This CDR3 is CASSPGTAPSPLHF. In DNA, the CDR3 is TGTGCCAGTAGCCCCGGGACAGCCCCCTCACCCCTCCACTTT. Looking up the rest from reference TRBV19 and TRBJ1-6 gives the full variable domain: DGGITQSPKYLFRKEGQNVTLSCEQNLNHDAMYWYRQDPGQGLRLIYYSQIVNDFQKGDIAEGYSVSREKKESFPLTVTSAQKNPTAFYLCASSPGTAPSPLHFGNGTRLTVT.

This clone was recorded a few times. Other DNA sequences in the sample encode the same CDR3. The chain recombines TRBV4-1 with TRBJ2-7, with 10 bases identical to TRBD1. J was trimmed by 4 bases and V by 6 bases; bases with no gene match: 3. The germline V gene encodes CDR1 MGHRA and CDR2 YSYEKL. CDR3 length: 13 residues. CDR3 nucleotides: TGCGCCAGCAGGGGGACAGGGGCGTACGAGCAGTACTTC. Translated, it gives CASRGTGAYEQYF.

V usage is TRBV11-3 and J usage is TRBJ2-1; 10 bases map to TRBD2. In germline, CDR1 is SGHNT, CDR2 YENEEA. V lost 5 bases, J lost 8 bases, and 15 bases stayed unmatched. The CDR3 sequence is 17 residues long. The CDR3 bases are TGTGCCAGCAGCGTTAAACCCGGCCTAGCGGGAGACTATGAGCAGTTCTTC. Translation gives CASSVKPGLAGDYEQFF.

This clone was counted a single time. The chain links TRBV10-1 to TRBJ2-3; D not resolved. The germline V gene has CDR1 WNHNN and CDR2 SYGVQD (reference sequence). CDR3 size: 13 residues. Trimming left V 6 bases short and J 3 bases short, with 10 bases between. The CDR3 here is CASSLRQTDTQYF. CDR3 nucleotides: TGCGCCAGCAGCCTACGTCAAACAGATACGCAGTATTTT.

This clone was picked up a small number of times. The chain has TRBV11-3 and TRBJ1-1, with unresolved D. With 1 base removed from V and 4 bases from J, the gap between germline ends came to 4 bases. This CDR3 spans 12 amino acids. Per the germline V gene, CDR1 is SGHNT and CDR2 is YENEEA. This CDR3 is CASSLGATEAFF. CDR3 DNA sequence: TGTGCCAGCAGCTTAGGGGCCACTGAAGCTTTCTTT.

The chain employs TRBV4-1 and TRBJ2-7, with a weak D call TRBD1 (5 bases). Per germline, CDR1 MGHRA and CDR2 YSYEKL. This CDR3 comprises 15 residues. V was pared by 1 base and J by 0 bases, with 10 bases between. CDR3 region: CASSQGPDTSYEQYF. The CDR3 DNA reads TGCGCCAGCAGCCAAGGGCCGGACACCTCCTACGAGCAGTACTTC.

The V call is TRBV27, the J call TRBJ2-3; 11 bases agree with TRBD2. The J segment lost 3 bases and the V segment lost 7 bases, leaving 9 bases of the junction unmatched. The CDR3 consists of 16 residues. The germline gives CDR1 MNHEY, CDR2 SMNVEV (reference sequence). The CDR3 region has the DNA TGTGCCAGCACCAAGTCACTAGCGGGGGCAACAGATACGCAGTATTTT. This codes for CASTKSLAGATDTQYF.

V is TRBV5-1 and J is TRBJ2-5; possibly TRBD2 for D (6 bases). The CDR3 totals 13 residues. Trimming stripped 4 bases from V and 4 bases from J, with 11 bases between. Germline CDR1 reads SGHRS; CDR2 reads YFSETQ. In DNA, the CDR3 is TGCGCCAGCAGCATAAGACTAGGAGAGACCCAGTACTTC. Translated: CASSIRLGETQYF.

The chain recombines TRBV27 with TRBJ2-1; TRBD1 matches at 7 bases. Germline assignment: CDR1 MNHEY and CDR2 SMNVEV (reference sequence). The CDR3 has 15 residues. The trim removed 2 bases at V and 6 bases at J, leaving 7 bases unmatched. CDR3 bases: TGTGCCAGCAGTTTAGAGCCAGGGGGTTTCAATGAGCAGTTCTTC. Translation gives CASSLEPGGFNEQFF.

The chain links TRBV10-3 to TRBJ1-4, with 7 bases identical to TRBD1. CDR1 ENHRY and CDR2 SYGVKD come from the germline V gene. V trimming: 10 bases; J trimming: 7 bases; junction bases outside the gene matches: 12. The CDR3 consists of 14 residues. The CDR3 bases are TGTGCCACGAGGGAGACAGGGATCGGTGAAAAACTGTTTTTT. This sequence encodes CATRETGIGEKLFF.

V and J are TRBV5-1 and TRBJ2-1; TRBD2 aligns across 9 bases. Germline V gene data show CDR1 as SGHRS and CDR2 as YFSETQ. After removal of 4 bases from V and 7 bases from J, the junction contained 12 bases not matched to a gene. The CDR3 has 16 amino acids. CDR3 residues: CASSRKVRGGLNEQFF. In DNA, the CDR3 is TGCGCCAGCAGCAGGAAGGTGCGGGGGGGCCTGAATGAGCAGTTCTTC.

The V gene is TRBV7-2, the J gene TRBJ1-1; possible D gene TRBD1, 6 bases. Trimming stripped 5 bases from V and 8 bases from J, with 12 bases between. CDR1 and CDR2 from the germline V gene are SGHTA and FQGNSA. The CDR3 extends over 12 amino acids. The CDR3 spells CASSPGRGEAFF. For the CDR3, the DNA is TGTGCCAGCAGCCCCGGCAGGGGAGAAGCTTTCTTT.

V and J are TRBV5-6 and TRBJ2-1; D remains unclear. Germline V CDR1 and CDR2: SGHDT, YYEEEE. V lost 0 bases, J lost 7 bases, and 5 bases lay in between. The CDR3 loop spans 12 amino acids. The CDR3 loop reads CASSLEANEQFF. CDR3 in DNA: TGTGCCAGCAGCTTGGAAGCGAATGAGCAGTTCTTC.

This clone was picked up one time. The chain carries TRBV2 and TRBJ1-1; 9 bases are a match to TRBD1. The trim removed 6 bases at V and 5 bases at J, leaving 4 bases unmatched. CDR3 length equals 13 residues. Germline V gives CDR1 SNHLY, CDR2 FYNNEI. CDR3 sequence (DNA): TGTGCCAGCAGAGGGACAGGGTTGACTGAAGCTTTCTTT. Translated: CASRGTGLTEAFF.

The chain has TRBV19 and TRBJ2-7; D might be TRBD1 (5 bases). CDR1 is LNHDA, CDR2 SQIVND, per germline (reference sequence). V was trimmed by 0 bases and J by 0 bases, leaving 9 bases between them. The CDR3 length is 15 residues. CDR3 protein: CASSIEAGISYEQYF. The CDR3 region has the DNA TGTGCCAGTAGTATAGAGGCAGGGATCTCCTACGAGCAGTACTTC. The whole variable domain, remainder taken from reference TRBV19 and TRBJ2-7, is DGGITQSPKYLFRKEGQNVTLSCEQNLNHDAMYWYRQDPGQGLRLIYYSQIVNDFQKGDIAEGYSVSREKKESFPLTVTSAQKNPTAFYLCASSIEAGISYEQYFGPGTRLTVT.

This clone was seen a few times. The chain combines TRBV11-3 with TRBJ2-7; perhaps TRBD2 as D (5 bases). The CDR3 totals 17 residues. V lost 1 base, J lost 0 bases, and 16 bases lay in between. CDR1 SGHNT and CDR2 YENEEA come from the germline V gene. The CDR3 region has the DNA TGTGCCAGCAGCTTAGCCTTTATTAGCGAGGGCTCCTACGAGCAGTACTTC. This sequence encodes CASSLAFISEGSYEQYF. The entire variable domain, with the rest obtained from reference TRBV11-3 and TRBJ2-7, is as follows: EAGVVQSPRYKIIEKKQPVAFWCNPISGHNTLYWYLQNLGQGPELLIRYENEEAVDDSQLPKDRFSAERLKGVDSTLKIQPAELGDSAVYLCASSLAFISEGSYEQYFGPGTRLTVT.

This clone was counted once. This chain joins TRBV19 and TRBJ2-1; TRBD2 is a possible D gene (6 bases). Between the trimmed V and J ends, which lost 6 bases and 5 bases, there was a span of 23 bases. Germline V gives CDR1 LNHDA, CDR2 SQIVND (reference sequence). CDR3 length: 17 amino acids. CDR3 loop: CASRVNRRGRPNNEQFF. CDR3 bases: TGTGCCAGTAGAGTTAACCGTCGGGGGAGGCCTAACAATGAGCAGTTCTTC.

The genes are TRBV6-5 and TRBJ2-7; D is perhaps TRBD1 (6 bases). CDR1 and CDR2 (germline): MNHEY, SVGAGI. There are 15 residues in the CDR3. Trimming took 0 bases from V and 5 from J, leaving 14 bases between them. Here the CDR3 DNA reads TGTGCCAGCAGTTACTCCGGCCAGGGGTCCCACGAGCAGTACTTC. Its translation: CASSYSGQGSHEQYF.

This chain links TRBV15 with TRBJ2-3; 8 bases are shared with TRBD2. The CDR3 totals 17 residues. The trim removed 3 bases at V and 2 bases at J, leaving 10 bases unmatched. The germline V gene has CDR1 LNHNV and CDR2 YYDKDF (reference sequence). CDR3 amino acids: CATSRDTLAGTTDTQYF. CDR3 sequence (DNA): TGTGCCACCAGCAGGGACACTTTAGCGGGAACCACAGATACGCAGTATTTT.

This chain connects TRBV7-8 to TRBJ2-7; 9 nucleotides agree with TRBD1. Germline V gene lookup returns CDR1 SGHVS and CDR2 FQNEAQ. This CDR3 comprises 14 residues. Trimming at V came to 3 bases and at J to 2 bases, leaving 2 bases not matched to a gene. The CDR3 loop reads CASSFDRGTYEQYF. The CDR3, as DNA: TGTGCCAGCAGCTTCGACAGGGGGACCTACGAGCAGTACTTC. Using reference TRBV7-8 and TRBJ2-7 for the parts outside the CDR3, the full variable domain is GAGVSQSPRYKVAKRGQDVALRCDPISGHVSLFWYQQALGQGPEFLTYFQNEAQLDKSGLPSDRFFAERPEGSVSTLKIQRTQQEDSAVYLCASSFDRGTYEQYFGPGTRLTVT.

The CDR3 spells CASSGGTAYNEQFF. For the CDR3, the DNA is TGTGCCAGCAGTGGGGGGACGGCCTACAATGAGCAGTTCTTC. The chain has TRBV27 and TRBJ2-1; D is perhaps TRBD2 (6 bases). CDR3 length: 14 residues. The V end lost 5 bases, the J end lost 2 bases, and 10 bases lay between the germline ends. In germline, CDR1 is MNHEY, CDR2 SMNVEV (reference sequence).

The chain combines TRBV5-1 with TRBJ2-2; the match to TRBD1 covers 12 bases. Trimming took 1 base from V and 0 from J; bases not matched to a gene: 4. The CDR3 totals 18 residues. Germline-derived CDR1 and CDR2 are SGHRS and YFSETQ. The CDR3 DNA sequence: TGCGCCAGCAGCTTGAGGGACAGGGGGCGAACGAACACCGGGGAGCTGTTTTTT. This translates into CASSLRDRGRTNTGELFF.

This clone was counted a single time. The CDR3 DNA reads TGTGCCAGCAGCCAAAGGGGACTAGCTGTGGTCCCCGGGGAGCTGTTTTTT. This encodes CASSQRGLAVVPGELFF. This rearrangement joins TRBV4-2 to TRBJ2-2; 9 bases align to TRBD2. The germline CDR1 and CDR2 sequences are LGHNA and YNFKEQ. The length of the CDR3 is 17 residues. Unmatched junction bases numbered 10, after V lost 2 bases and J lost 6 bases.

The chain employs TRBV14 and TRBJ2-1; 10 nucleotides match TRBD2. V lost 0 bases and J lost 9; bases outside the gene matches: 8. The germline V gene has CDR1 SGHDN and CDR2 FVKESK. CDR3 length: 16 amino acids. The CDR3 DNA reads as TGTGCCAGCAGCCAAGATACCCTAGCGGGAGTTATTGAGCAGTTCTTC. The encoded protein is CASSQDTLAGVIEQFF.

V is TRBV4-2 and J is TRBJ1-4; D ambiguous. The germline gives CDR1 LGHNA, CDR2 YNFKEQ. The CDR3 is 17 amino acids. V was shortened by 0 bases and J by 0 bases, with 11 bases between the two germline ends. Here the CDR3 reads CASSQDPTHATNEKLFF. CDR3 DNA sequence: TGTGCCAGCAGCCAAGATCCAACTCATGCAACTAATGAAAAACTGTTTTTT.